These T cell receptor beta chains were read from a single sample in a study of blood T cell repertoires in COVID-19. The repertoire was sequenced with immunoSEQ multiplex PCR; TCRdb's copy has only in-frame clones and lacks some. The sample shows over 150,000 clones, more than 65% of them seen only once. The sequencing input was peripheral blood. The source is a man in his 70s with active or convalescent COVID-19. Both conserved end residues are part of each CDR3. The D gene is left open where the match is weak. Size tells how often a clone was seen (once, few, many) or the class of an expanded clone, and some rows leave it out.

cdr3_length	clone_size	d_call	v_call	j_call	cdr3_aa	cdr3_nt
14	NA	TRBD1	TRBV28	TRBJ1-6	CASRPDRANSPLHF	TGTGCCAGCAGACCTGACAGGGCCAATTCACCCCTCCACTTT
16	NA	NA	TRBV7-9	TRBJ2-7	CASSQLGGVPLYEQYF	TGTGCCAGCAGCCAATTAGGAGGGGTCCCCCTCTACGAGCAGTACTTC
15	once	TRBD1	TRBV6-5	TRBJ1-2	CASKTLGTGGYGYTF	TGTGCCAGCAAAACCCTGGGGACAGGGGGCTATGGCTACACCTTC
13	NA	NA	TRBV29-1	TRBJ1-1	CSVEGDINTEAFF	TGCAGCGTTGAAGGGGACATAAACACTGAAGCTTTCTTT
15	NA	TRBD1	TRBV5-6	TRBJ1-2	CASSLGWTGNYGYTF	TGTGCCAGCAGCTTGGGATGGACAGGGAACTATGGCTACACCTTC
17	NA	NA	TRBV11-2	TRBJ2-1	CASSLASRGSPYNEQFF	TGTGCCAGCAGCTTAGCCTCTCGGGGTTCCCCCTACAATGAGCAGTTCTTC
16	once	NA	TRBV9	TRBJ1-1	CASSVATWDKATEAFF	TGTGCCAGCAGCGTAGCTACGTGGGACAAGGCAACTGAAGCTTTCTTT
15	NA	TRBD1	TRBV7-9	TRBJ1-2	CASSLVGTETGGYTF	TGTGCCAGCAGCTTAGTAGGGACAGAAACAGGGGGCTACACCTTC
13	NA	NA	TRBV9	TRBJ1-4	CASSVGVNEKLFF	TGTGCCAGCAGCGTAGGAGTAAATGAAAAACTGTTTTTT
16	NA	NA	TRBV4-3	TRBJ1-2	CASSQGGLRNGYGYTF	TGCGCCAGCAGCCAGGGGGGGCTACGTAATGGATATGGCTACACCTTC
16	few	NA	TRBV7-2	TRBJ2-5	CASSLGGNRGRETQYF	TGTGCCAGCAGCTTAGGCGGGAACAGGGGTAGGGAGACCCAGTACTTC
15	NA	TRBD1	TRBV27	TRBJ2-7	CASSLQTGSSYEQYF	TGTGCCAGCAGTCTCCAGACAGGGAGCTCCTACGAGCAGTACTTC
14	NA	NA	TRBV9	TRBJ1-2	CASSVSQGFSGYTF	TGTGCCAGCAGCGTCTCCCAGGGATTCTCTGGCTACACCTTC
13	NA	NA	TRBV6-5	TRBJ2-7	CASSYSGSYEQYF	TGTGCCAGCAGTTACTCGGGCAGCTACGAGCAGTACTTC
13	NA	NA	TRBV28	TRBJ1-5	CASREGGRQPQHF	TGTGCCAGCAGAGAAGGCGGGAGGCAGCCCCAGCATTTT
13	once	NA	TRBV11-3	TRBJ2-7	CASSSGQSYEQYF	TGTGCCAGCAGCTCCGGACAGAGCTACGAGCAGTACTTC
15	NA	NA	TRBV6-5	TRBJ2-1	CASSYSGRSKREQFF	TGTGCCAGCAGTTACTCGGGGCGAAGCAAACGAGAGCAGTTCTTC
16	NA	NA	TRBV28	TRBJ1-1	CASSFGGAPMNTEAFF	TGTGCCAGCAGTTTCGGTGGGGCCCCAATGAACACTGAAGCTTTCTTT
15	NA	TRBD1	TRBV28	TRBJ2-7	CASSPAGQGSYEQYF	TGTGCCAGCAGTCCGGCGGGACAGGGTTCCTACGAGCAGTACTTC
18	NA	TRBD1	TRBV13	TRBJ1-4	CASSLFRVGQGRLGKLFF	TGTGCCAGCAGCCTCTTCCGCGTGGGACAGGGGAGGCTAGGAAAACTGTTTTTT
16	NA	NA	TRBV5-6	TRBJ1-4	CASSWGPGTSHEKLFF	TGTGCCAGCAGCTGGGGTCCCGGGACAAGTCATGAAAAACTGTTTTTT
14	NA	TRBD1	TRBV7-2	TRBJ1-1	CASSLGQGHTEAFF	TGTGCCAGCAGCTTGGGACAGGGGCACACTGAAGCTTTCTTT
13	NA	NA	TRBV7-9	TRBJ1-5	CASSLTEYQPQHF	TGTGCCAGCAGCCTGACTGAATATCAGCCCCAGCATTTT
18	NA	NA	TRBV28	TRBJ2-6	CASGVGGEALSGANVLTF	TGTGCCAGCGGGGTAGGAGGGGAGGCCCTCTCTGGGGCCAACGTCCTGACTTTC
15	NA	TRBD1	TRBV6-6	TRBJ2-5	CASTNRAGGLETQYF	TGTGCCAGCACCAACCGGGCAGGGGGCCTGGAGACCCAGTACTTC
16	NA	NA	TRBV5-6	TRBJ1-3	CASSPGGLYSGNTIYF	TGTGCCAGCAGCCCCGGGGGGTTGTACTCTGGAAACACCATATATTTT
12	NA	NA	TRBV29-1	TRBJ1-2	CSVRTADYGYTF	TGCAGCGTAAGGACAGCTGACTATGGCTACACCTTC
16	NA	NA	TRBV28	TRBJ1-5	CASSTYRQINNQPQHF	TGTGCCAGCAGTACTTACAGACAGATTAACAATCAGCCCCAGCATTTT
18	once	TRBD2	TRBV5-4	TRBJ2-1	CASSFELAGPFKYNEQFF	TGTGCCAGCAGTTTCGAGCTAGCGGGACCGTTCAAGTACAATGAGCAGTTCTTC
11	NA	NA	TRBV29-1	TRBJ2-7	CSVGTGSEQYF	TGCAGCGTTGGTACAGGGAGCGAGCAGTACTTC
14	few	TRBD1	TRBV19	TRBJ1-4	CASHRQGIGEKLFF	TGTGCCAGCCATCGACAGGGGATCGGGGAAAAACTGTTTTTT
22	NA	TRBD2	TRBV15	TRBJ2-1	CATSREFLAGLAGPSSYNEQFF	TGTGCCACCAGCAGAGAATTTTTGGCGGGACTAGCGGGGCCGAGCTCCTACAATGAGCAGTTCTTC
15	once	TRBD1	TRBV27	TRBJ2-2	CASSRDRGFTGELFF	TGTGCCAGCAGTCGGGACAGGGGATTCACCGGGGAGCTGTTTTTT
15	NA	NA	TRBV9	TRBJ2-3	CASSVERQPTDTQYF	TGTGCCAGCAGCGTAGAGAGACAGCCCACAGATACGCAGTATTTT
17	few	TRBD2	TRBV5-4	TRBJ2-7	CASSLAAPGGRSYEQYF	TGTGCCAGCAGCTTGGCGGCCCCGGGCGGGAGGTCCTACGAGCAGTACTTC
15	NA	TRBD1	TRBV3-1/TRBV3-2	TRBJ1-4	CASSRTGSKKEKLFF	TGTGCCAGCAGCAGGACAGGGTCAAAGAAAGAAAAACTGTTTTTT
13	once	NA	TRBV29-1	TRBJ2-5	CSVSTGLQETQYF	TGCAGCGTATCAACAGGGCTCCAAGAGACCCAGTACTTC
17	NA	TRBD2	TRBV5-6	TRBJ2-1	CASSLGLLAATYNEQFF	TGTGCCAGCAGCTTGGGCCTACTAGCGGCCACCTACAATGAGCAGTTCTTC
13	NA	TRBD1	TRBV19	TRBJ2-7	CASSTDRGREQYF	TGTGCCAGTAGTACCGACAGGGGGAGGGAGCAGTACTTC
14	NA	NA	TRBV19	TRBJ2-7	CASSISGTPIEQYF	TGTGCCAGTAGTATCTCCGGGACTCCGATAGAGCAGTACTTC